The rows below give T cell receptor beta chains drawn from one sample of a study of OX40 agonist ivuxolimab in advanced cancers. The repertoire was sequenced with immunoSEQ multiplex PCR; TCRdb's copy has only in-frame clones and lacks some. In the table there are 70,000 or so clones, over 65% of which are singletons. This material consisted of CD4+ or CD8+ T cells sorted from blood, taken in a trial of the OX40 agonist ivuxolimab. These TCRs come from an adult with an advanced solid tumor such as melanoma, head and neck, liver or kidney cancer. CDR3s include the opening cysteine and the closing phenylalanine or tryptophan. D genes are given only for firm matches. Expanded clones get a size class; other rows say once, few or many, or leave the size out.

size,D,J,V,DNA,CDR3
-,-,TRBJ2-2,TRBV2,TGTGCCAGCACACAAGAGGCCGGGGAGCTGTTTTTT,CASTQEAGELFF
-,TRBD1,TRBJ1-3,TRBV5-1,TGCGCCAGCAGCCAAGCGGGACAGCAAGGAAACACCATATATTTT,CASSQAGQQGNTIYF
-,TRBD2,TRBJ2-3,TRBV18,TGTGCCAGCTCGGGTCTGGCGGGAGGAATTACGCAGTATTTT,CASSGLAGGITQYF
-,-,TRBJ1-2,TRBV27,TGTGCCAGCAGTTTAGACGAAAGCTATGGCTACACCTTC,CASSLDESYGYTF
-,-,TRBJ2-3,TRBV7-3,TGTGCCAGCAGCTTAAGTGACACTAGCACAGATACGCAGTATTTT,CASSLSDTSTDTQYF
-,TRBD2,TRBJ2-5,TRBV10-3,TGTGCCATCAATCATCGAGCGGGGGGCGCAGAGACCCAGTACTTC,CAINHRAGGAETQYF
-,TRBD1,TRBJ1-4,TRBV25-1,TGTGCCAGCAGTGAATCCAGGGGGCGAGGTGAAAAACTGTTTTTT,CASSESRGRGEKLFF
-,TRBD2,TRBJ2-3,TRBV6-4,TGTGCCAGCAGTGGGACTAGCGGGAGTGTTACGCAGTATTTT,CASSGTSGSVTQYF
-,TRBD1,TRBJ2-3,TRBV30,TGTGCCTGGAGTGCCTCGGGGACAGGGGAGAATTTT,CAWSASGTGENF
-,-,TRBJ1-2,TRBV11-2,TGTGCCAGCAGCTTAGGGGTCGGGGATAATGGCTACACCTTC,CASSLGVGDNGYTF
-,-,TRBJ2-5,TRBV25-1,TGTGCCAGCAGTGAATGGGGACAAGAGACCCAGTACTTC,CASSEWGQETQYF
-,TRBD1,TRBJ1-1,TRBV5-4,TGTGCCAGCAGCGTGGGACAGCAGAACACTGAAGCTTTCTTT,CASSVGQQNTEAFF
-,-,TRBJ2-7,TRBV30,TGTGCCTGGAGGCAGCCGGGTAACGAGCAGTACTTC,CAWRQPGNEQYF
-,-,TRBJ1-6,TRBV5-1,TGCGCCAGCAGCTTGCTTGAACAGCCAAATTCACCCCTCCACTTT,CASSLLEQPNSPLHF
-,TRBD2,TRBJ2-5,TRBV2,TGTGCCAGCAGTTTAGCGGGAGGCGGTGGAGAGACCCAGTACTTC,CASSLAGGGGETQYF
-,TRBD1,TRBJ1-2,TRBV7-2,TGTGCCAGCAGCTTTAAGGGACAGGGTTATGGCTACACCTTC,CASSFKGQGYGYTF
-,-,TRBJ2-7,TRBV14,TGTGCCAGCAGCCAAGTTTTTTGGGACGAGCAGTACTTC,CASSQVFWDEQYF
-,TRBD1,TRBJ2-2,TRBV28,TGTGCCAGCAATTTTCATGGGACAGGGGTTACCGGGGAGCTGTTTTTT,CASNFHGTGVTGELFF
-,-,TRBJ2-7,TRBV7-9,TGTGCCAGCAGCTTAGTTGGCTGGGGCTACGAGCAGTACTTC,CASSLVGWGYEQYF
-,-,TRBJ2-1,TRBV5-1,TGCGCCAGCAGCCCGGGGGTCGAGTACAATGAGCAGTTCTTC,CASSPGVEYNEQFF
-,-,TRBJ1-1,TRBV14,TGTGCCAGCAGCCAAGATATTTTACAAGGGGTGAACACTGAAGCTTTCTTT,CASSQDILQGVNTEAFF
-,-,TRBJ2-7,TRBV5-1,TGCGCCAGCCGGGACGGAGGCACCTACGAGCAGTACTTC,CASRDGGTYEQYF
-,-,TRBJ1-2,TRBV7-3,TGTGCCAGCAGCTTAACGGGTTTTTCGGTAGTCTCCTCCGGCTACACCTTC,CASSLTGFSVVSSGYTF
few,-,TRBJ2-7,TRBV10-3,TGTGCCATCAGTGGGACCAACTACGAGCAGTACTTC,CAISGTNYEQYF
-,TRBD1,TRBJ1-2,TRBV23-1,TGCGCCAGCAGTCAACTCTCCCCGGGACAGGGGGCACATGGCTACACCTTC,CASSQLSPGQGAHGYTF
-,TRBD1,TRBJ1-1,TRBV29-1,TGCAGCGTTGAAGATCCTGGGACAGGGGGCGCAGGGATACGGGCTTTCTTT,CSVEDPGTGGAGIRAFF
-,TRBD2,TRBJ2-5,TRBV5-1,TGCGCCAGCAGCTTATTAGCGGGAGTCCAAGAGACCCAGTACTTC,CASSLLAGVQETQYF
-,-,TRBJ2-3,TRBV18,TGTGCCAGCTCACCTGGAAGGGGAGCCACAGATACGCAGTATTTT,CASSPGRGATDTQYF
once,TRBD1,TRBJ2-5,TRBV18,TGTGCCAGCTCACCAAACAGGGGTGGAGAGACCCAGTACTTC,CASSPNRGGETQYF
once,TRBD2,TRBJ2-1,TRBV19,TGTGCCAGTAGTATTGTAGCGGGAGCCCTCTACAATGAGCAGTTCTTC,CASSIVAGALYNEQFF
few,TRBD1,TRBJ1-5,TRBV5-6,TGTGCCAGCAGCTTTTCCGGACAGGGCATCGCCAGCAATCAGCCCCAGCATTTT,CASSFSGQGIASNQPQHF
few,-,TRBJ2-2,TRBV7-7,TGTGCTAGCAGCTTGGGAACAGGGAACGGGGAGCTGTTTTTT,CASSLGTGNGELFF
-,TRBD1,TRBJ1-2,TRBV27,TGTGCCAGCAGTCTCATTGGGACAGGGTTTCGGCTGGATGGCTACACCTTC,CASSLIGTGFRLDGYTF
-,-,TRBJ2-2,TRBV6-1,TGTGCCAGCTCGCGGGAAGGGGGGAACACCGGGGAGCTGTTTTTT,CASSREGGNTGELFF
-,-,TRBJ2-3,TRBV4-3,TGCGCCAGCAGCCAGGAGGCCCACCAACCCACAGATACGCAGTATTTT,CASSQEAHQPTDTQYF
once,TRBD2,TRBJ2-1,TRBV10-2,TGCGCCAGCAGTGAGTCCCGGGGGGGAGGCAATGAGCAGTTCTTC,CASSESRGGGNEQFF
-,-,TRBJ1-2,TRBV5-5,TGTGCCAGCAGCATACAGGATACCAACTATGGCTACACCTTC,CASSIQDTNYGYTF
-,-,TRBJ1-2,TRBV5-1,TGCGCCAGCAGCCCAGACACCTTGACAGGCAGCTATGGCTACACCTTC,CASSPDTLTGSYGYTF
-,-,TRBJ1-4,TRBV4-2,TGTGCCAGCAGCCAAACCTCGGGGTACACTAATGAAAAACTGTTTTTT,CASSQTSGYTNEKLFF
once,TRBD1,TRBJ2-3,TRBV6-6,TGTGCCAGCAGTTACTGGGCGACAGGGTACACAGATACGCAGTATTTT,CASSYWATGYTDTQYF
-,-,TRBJ2-7,TRBV30,TGTGCCTGGAGTCCGCGGGTCCGGGACGAGCAGTACTTC,CAWSPRVRDEQYF
-,TRBD1,TRBJ2-7,TRBV27,TGTGCCAGCAGGCTAGGACAGGGCGCCTACGAGCAGTACTTC,CASRLGQGAYEQYF
-,-,TRBJ2-4,TRBV28,TGTGCCAGCAGTTCTGGCGGGGAGGCCAAAAACATTCAGTACTTC,CASSSGGEAKNIQYF
-,-,TRBJ2-5,TRBV29-1,TGCAGCGTTGAAGATGAGACCCAGTACTTC,CSVEDETQYF
-,TRBD2,TRBJ2-3,TRBV27,TGTGCCAGCAGTTTTAGCGGGGGGAGCACAGATACGCAGTATTTT,CASSFSGGSTDTQYF
-,-,TRBJ1-1,TRBV4-1,TGCGCCAGCAGCCAAGGAGGCGGGATGAACGCTGAAGCTTTCTTT,CASSQGGGMNAEAFF
-,TRBD2,TRBJ2-5,TRBV11-3,TGTGCCAGCAGCTACCGAGCGGGGCAAGAGACCCAGTACTTC,CASSYRAGQETQYF
-,-,TRBJ1-2,TRBV11-2,TGTGCCAGCAGCTTAAGGCCCTTGACAGGTCAAGGAACTAGCACCTTC,CASSLRPLTGQGTSTF
-,-,TRBJ2-3,TRBV7-9,TGTGCCAGCAGCTCGCCAAGGGGCAGAAGCACAGATACGCAGTATTTT,CASSSPRGRSTDTQYF
-,-,TRBJ2-7,TRBV5-4,TGTGCCAGCAGTTTTTTCCCGGGGGATCGGTACGAGCAGTACTTC,CASSFFPGDRYEQYF
-,TRBD1,TRBJ1-5,TRBV7-2,TGTGCCAGCAGCTTAGGTCGGACAGGGGGTGGCCAGCCCCAGCATTTT,CASSLGRTGGGQPQHF
-,-,TRBJ1-2,TRBV7-9,TGTGCCAGCAGCTCACCAGGGGAACCGAACTATGGCTACACCTTC,CASSSPGEPNYGYTF
-,-,TRBJ1-1,TRBV11-3,TGTGCCAGCAGGGAAGGGGGGCGCGTCAGGACTGAAGCTTTCTTT,CASREGGRVRTEAFF